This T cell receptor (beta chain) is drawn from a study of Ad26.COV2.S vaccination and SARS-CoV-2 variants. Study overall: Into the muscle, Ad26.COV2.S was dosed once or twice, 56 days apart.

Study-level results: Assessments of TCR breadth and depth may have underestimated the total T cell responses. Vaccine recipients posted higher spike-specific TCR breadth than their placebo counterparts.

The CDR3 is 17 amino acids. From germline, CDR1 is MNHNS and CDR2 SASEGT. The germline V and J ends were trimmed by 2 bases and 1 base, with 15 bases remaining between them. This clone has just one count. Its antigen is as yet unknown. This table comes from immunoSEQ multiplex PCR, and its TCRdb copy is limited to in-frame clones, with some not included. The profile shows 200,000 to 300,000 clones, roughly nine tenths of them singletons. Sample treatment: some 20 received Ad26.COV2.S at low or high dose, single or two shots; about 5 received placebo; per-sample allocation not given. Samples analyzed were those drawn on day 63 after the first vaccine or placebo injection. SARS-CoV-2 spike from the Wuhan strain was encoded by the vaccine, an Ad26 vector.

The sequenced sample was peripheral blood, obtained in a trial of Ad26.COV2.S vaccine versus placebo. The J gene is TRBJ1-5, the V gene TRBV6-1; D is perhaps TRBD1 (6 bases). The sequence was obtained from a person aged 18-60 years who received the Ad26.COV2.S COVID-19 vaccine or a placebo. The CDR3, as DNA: TGTGCCAGCAGTGAATCCGTTGGCACAGGGAGCAATCAGCCCCAGCATTTT. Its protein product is CASSESVGTGSNQPQHF.